A single sample is the source of the 29 T cell receptor beta chains below, sequenced in a study of PD-1 blockade in mismatch repair-deficient tumors. Sequencing used immunoSEQ multiplex PCR; TCRdb keeps in-frame clones, though not all of them. The repertoire has 120,000 or so clones, about 90% of them found once; the top ten carry 12%. This sample comprised peripheral blood, obtained 72 weeks after starting pembrolizumab. These receptors originate from an adult with mismatch repair-deficient cancer.

The chain carries TRBV5-1 and TRBJ2-4; weak D call: TRBD2 (6 bases). The CDR3 is 14 residues long. Germline values: CDR1 SGHRS, CDR2 YFSETQ. Deletions cut 0 bases from V and 5 bases from J, with 9 bases between. The CDR3 nucleotides read TGCGCCAGCAGCTTGGTAGCGGACCAAAACATTCAGTACTTC. Translation gives CASSLVADQNIQYF.

The V gene is TRBV29-1, the J gene TRBJ2-6; no definite D call. The germline V gene has CDR1 SQVTM and CDR2 ANQGSEA. This CDR3 contains 12 residues. V was trimmed by 5 bases and J by 2 bases, leaving 4 bases between them. The CDR3 bases are TGCAGCGTTCCGGCTGGGGCCAACGTCCTGACTTTC. Translation: CSVPAGANVLTF.

CDR3 coding DNA: TGTGCCAGCAGCGCCTCCAGGGGGGGAGAGCAGTACTTC. Translated: CASSASRGGEQYF. This chain links TRBV7-2 with TRBJ2-7; D may be TRBD1 or TRBD2 (7 bases each). The CDR3 has 13 residues. The germline V and J ends were trimmed by 5 bases and 7 bases, with 15 bases remaining between them. CDR1 is SGHTA and CDR2 is FQGNSA in the germline V gene.

About this clone: Other DNA sequences in this sample translate to the same CDR3. The chain links TRBV6-5 to TRBJ2-7; 9 bases are a match to TRBD2. Per germline, CDR1 MNHEY and CDR2 SVGAGI. CDR3 size: 14 residues. J gave up 6 bases and V 0 bases, and 3 bases lay outside the gene matches. CDR3 in amino acids: CASSYSSGRGEQYF. CDR3 in DNA: TGTGCCAGCAGTTACTCTAGCGGGAGAGGCGAGCAGTACTTC.

The chain carries TRBV27 and TRBJ2-7, with D perhaps assigned TRBD1 or TRBD2 (6 bases each). V lost 8 bases to trimming and J lost 6 bases, with 17 bases between them. The CDR3 consists of 13 residues. In germline, CDR1 is MNHEY, CDR2 SMNVEV (reference sequence). CDR3 nucleotide sequence: TGTGCCAGCCGGGGGCGCGGGGCCCTCGAGCAGTACTTC. It is translated as CASRGRGALEQYF.

The chain is built from TRBV6-5 and TRBJ2-1, with 10 bases fitting TRBD2. The CDR3 is 14 residues long. The ends lost 5 bases at V and 4 bases at J; junction bases unmatched: 2. Germline CDR1 reads MNHEY; CDR2 reads SVGAGI. CDR3 nucleotides: TGTGCCAGCAGTCTACTAGCGGGATACAATGAGCAGTTCTTC. This codes for CASSLLAGYNEQFF.

This sequence joins TRBV5-1 and TRBJ2-7; D call uncertain. This CDR3 has 14 amino acids. Trimming pared 2 bases from V and 3 bases from J, leaving 12 bases between. The V gene's germline CDR1 is SGHRS and CDR2 YFSETQ. CDR3 nucleotide sequence: TGCGCCAGCAGCTTCGGGCTACTAAGCTACGAGCAGTACTTC. Translation gives CASSFGLLSYEQYF. The full variable domain, completed using reference TRBV5-1 and TRBJ2-7, is KAGVTQTPRYLIKTRGQQVTLSCSPISGHRSVSWYQQTPGQGLQFLFEYFSETQRNKGNFPGRFSGRQFSNSRSEMNVSTLELGDSALYLCASSFGLLSYEQYFGPGTRLTVT.

The J gene is TRBJ2-7, the V gene TRBV5-1; D gene unclear. CDR3 length: 13 amino acids. Germline values: CDR1 SGHRS, CDR2 YFSETQ. Trimming took off 2 bases at V and 3 bases at J, with 9 bases between the two ends. The CDR3 bases are TGCGCCAGCAGCTTAGCCGGTGTCTACGAGCAGTACTTC. Translated: CASSLAGVYEQYF.

The chain couples TRBV5-6 to TRBJ1-5; D call uncertain. Germline V gives CDR1 SGHDT, CDR2 YYEEEE. V lost 1 base and J lost 11, with 16 bases in between. The CDR3 covers 14 residues. The CDR3, as DNA: TGTGCCAGCAGCTTGAGCACGGGTATGTCGGCCCAGCATTTT. This gives the protein CASSLSTGMSAQHF. The full variable domain, its missing parts supplied by reference TRBV5-6 and TRBJ1-5, is DAGVTQSPTHLIKTRGQQVTLRCSPKSGHDTVSWYQQALGQGPQFIFQYYEEEERQRGNFPDRFSGHQFPNYSSELNVNALLLGDSALYLCASSLSTGMSAQHFGDGTRLSIL.

This rearrangement joins TRBV7-6 to TRBJ2-7, with D unclear. Deletions cut 5 bases from V and 4 bases from J, with 15 bases between. CDR1 and CDR2 from the germline V gene are SGHVS and FNYEAQ. CDR3 length equals 14 residues. CDR3 residues: CASSPFGWGYEQYF. The DNA for the CDR3 is TGTGCCAGCAGCCCTTTCGGTTGGGGATACGAGCAGTACTTC. Full variable domain (rest looked up from reference TRBV7-6 and TRBJ2-7): GAGVSQSPRYKVTKRGQDVALRCDPISGHVSLYWYRQALGQGPEFLTYFNYEAQQDKSGLPNDRFSAERPEGSISTLTIQRTEQRDSAMYRCASSPFGWGYEQYFGPGTRLTVT.

The chain combines TRBV10-3 with TRBJ1-1, with a possible D match to TRBD1 (5 bases). Germline V CDR1 and CDR2: ENHRY, SYGVKD. Between the trimmed V and J ends, which lost 7 bases and 2 bases, there was a span of 11 bases. The CDR3 loop spans 13 amino acids. The CDR3 is CAIKGTSNTEAFF. For the CDR3, the DNA is TGTGCCATCAAAGGGACGAGTAACACTGAAGCTTTCTTT.

The genes are TRBV4-1 and TRBJ2-1; a possible D gene is TRBD2 (5 bases). Trimming pared 2 bases from V and 8 bases from J, leaving 22 bases between. Germline CDR1 MGHRA, CDR2 YSYEKL. The CDR3 has 17 residues. The CDR3 nucleotides read TGCGCCAGCAGCCAACCTGAAAAAACCCTACTAGGCGATGAGCAGTTCTTC. Its protein product is CASSQPEKTLLGDEQFF.

This clone is labeled as medium-sized. CDR3 amino acids: CASSDGSGSTDTQYF. In DNA form, the CDR3 reads TGTGCCAGCAGTGACGGGAGCGGGAGTACAGATACGCAGTATTTT. The chain uses TRBV6-4 and TRBJ2-3, with 8 bases that match TRBD2. Germline-derived CDR1 and CDR2 are MRHNA and SNTAGT. Unmatched junction bases numbered 4, after V lost 2 bases and J lost 3 bases. There are 15 residues in the CDR3.

The chain is built from TRBV27 and TRBJ2-5, with D possibly being TRBD1 (5 bases). The CDR3 runs to 13 residues. V was pared by 2 bases and J by 3 bases, with 7 bases between. Germline V gene sequence: CDR1 MNHEY, CDR2 SMNVEV (reference sequence). The CDR3 coding sequence is TGTGCCAGCAGTTTACAGGGAAAAGAGACCCAGTACTTC. Translated: CASSLQGKETQYF.

The genes are TRBV27 and TRBJ2-3; possibly TRBD2 for D (6 bases). Trimming removed 4 bases at V and 0 bases at J, with 11 bases between. Germline loops: CDR1 MNHEY, CDR2 SMNVEV (reference sequence). The CDR3 totals 15 residues. The CDR3 DNA reads TGTGCCAGCAGTTCACTAGCTAGCAGCACAGATACGCAGTATTTT. Translation gives CASSSLASSTDTQYF.

The gene calls are TRBV27 and TRBJ2-1, with 8 bases aligning to TRBD1. The V segment lost 6 bases and the J segment 5 bases; nucleotides outside the gene matches: 9. This CDR3 has 15 residues. CDR1 MNHEY and CDR2 SMNVEV come from the germline V gene (reference sequence). DNA for the CDR3: TGTGCCAGCAGCTACACCGGGACAGGTGACAATGAGCAGTTCTTC. It encodes CASSYTGTGDNEQFF.

The chain is built from TRBV11-1 and TRBJ2-7; the match to TRBD1 covers 9 bases. The ends lost 4 bases at V and 4 bases at J; junction bases unmatched: 8. This CDR3 spans 15 amino acids. From germline, CDR1 is SGHAT and CDR2 FQDESV (reference sequence). CDR3 in DNA: TGTGCCAGCAGCTACAGGGGGCTAAGGCCGTACGAGCAGTACTTC. Translation gives CASSYRGLRPYEQYF.

The rearrangement links TRBV7-2 to TRBJ2-7, with 9 positions matching TRBD2. Germline V CDR1 and CDR2: SGHTA, FQGNSA. This CDR3 has 14 amino acids. The J segment lost 2 bases and the V segment lost 5 bases, leaving 4 bases of the junction unmatched. This CDR3 is CASSRLAVTYEQYF. In DNA form, the CDR3 reads TGTGCCAGCAGCCGACTAGCGGTCACCTACGAGCAGTACTTC.

The chain is built from TRBV30 and TRBJ2-5; no firm D call. This CDR3 is 12 amino acids long. Germline assignment: CDR1 GTSNPN and CDR2 SVGIG (reference sequence). V dropped 4 bases and J dropped 5 bases, with 11 bases sitting between them. DNA for the CDR3: TGTGCCTGGATCCCAGGCCGGGAGACCCAGTACTTC. It yields the protein CAWIPGRETQYF.

This chain joins TRBV19 and TRBJ2-7; no clear D gene. Germline V gene data show CDR1 as LNHDA and CDR2 as SQIVND (reference sequence). The CDR3 contains 13 residues. V lost 5 bases, J lost 0 bases, and 8 bases lay in between. This chain's CDR3 is CASSPIASYEQYF. The CDR3 bases are TGTGCCAGTAGTCCCATAGCCTCCTACGAGCAGTACTTC.

This clone was seen only once. The chain joins TRBV5-1 to TRBJ2-1; D uncertain. The CDR3 runs 10 residues. CDR1 and CDR2 from the germline V gene are SGHRS and YFSETQ. V was trimmed by 6 bases and J by 10 bases, leaving 8 bases between them. CDR3 region: CASIYMEQFF. CDR3 nucleotides: TGCGCCAGCATCTACATGGAGCAGTTCTTC.

The chain joins TRBV4-2 to TRBJ2-1; D is undetermined. The CDR3 runs to 15 residues. Trimming removed 0 bases at V and 0 bases at J, with 6 bases between. Germline-derived CDR1 and CDR2 are LGHNA and YNFKEQ. The CDR3: CASSQDPSSYNEQFF. The CDR3 coding sequence is TGTGCCAGCAGCCAAGACCCTAGCTCCTACAATGAGCAGTTCTTC.

This rearrangement joins TRBV9 to TRBJ2-5; 8 bases agree with TRBD1. V lost 0 bases to trimming and J lost 13 bases; unmatched junction nucleotides: 8. CDR3 length: 13 residues. Per germline, CDR1 SGDLS and CDR2 YYNGEE. DNA of the CDR3: TGTGCCAGCAGCGTAGGACGGACAGGGCATAGGTACTTC. It is translated as CASSVGRTGHRYF.

V is TRBV28 and J is TRBJ2-7; 11 nucleotides match TRBD2. CDR1 and CDR2 (germline): MDHEN, SYDVKM. V dropped 2 bases and J dropped 6; count of bases not matched to a gene: 0. The CDR3 has 13 residues. CDR3 sequence (DNA): TGTGCCAGCAGTTTAACTAGCGGGAGCGAGCAGTACTTC. This encodes CASSLTSGSEQYF.

The genes are TRBV7-3 and TRBJ2-3; D is ambiguous. Germline loops: CDR1 SGHTA, CDR2 FQGTGA. V dropped 4 bases and J dropped 5 bases, with 10 bases sitting between them. The CDR3 is 13 amino acids. The CDR3 sequence: CASSSRPGDTQYF. CDR3 DNA: TGTGCCAGCAGCTCCCGTCCCGGAGATACGCAGTATTTT.

The rearrangement uses TRBV18 and TRBJ2-3, with D possibly being TRBD2 (5 bases). The germline V gene encodes CDR1 KGHSH and CDR2 LQKENI. V was clipped by 8 bases and J by 2 bases, with 11 bases between them. The CDR3 sequence is 13 residues long. CDR3: CASVERTTDTQYF. CDR3 in DNA: TGTGCCAGCGTGGAGCGGACCACAGATACGCAGTATTTT.

The V gene is TRBV4-3, the J gene TRBJ1-2; 9 bases are shared with TRBD1. J was trimmed by 4 bases and V by 0 bases; bases with no gene match: 9. The CDR3 is made up of 17 amino acids. Germline assignment: CDR1 LGHNA and CDR2 YSLEER. The DNA of the CDR3 is TGCGCCAGCAGCCAAGATGGGGACAGGGTAGCTTTCTATGGCTACACCTTC. It codes for CASSQDGDRVAFYGYTF.

The chain joins TRBV27 to TRBJ2-1; 7 bases agree with TRBD1. Germline CDR1 reads MNHEY; CDR2 reads SMNVEV (reference sequence). The CDR3 is made up of 15 amino acids. V was clipped by 4 bases and J by 4 bases; unmatched bases: 7. CDR3 amino acids: CASSSYRGGYNEQFF. CDR3 nucleotide sequence: TGTGCCAGCAGTTCCTACAGGGGTGGATACAATGAGCAGTTCTTC.

The chain employs TRBV19 and TRBJ1-1; no definite D call. This CDR3 comprises 14 residues. Deletions cut 9 bases from V and 1 base from J, with 15 bases between. Per germline, CDR1 LNHDA and CDR2 SQIVND (reference sequence). Here the CDR3 reads CASRILVGNTEAFF. Written as DNA, the CDR3 is TGTGCCAGCAGAATTCTCGTAGGGAACACTGAAGCTTTCTTT.